This T cell receptor beta chain appears in the sequencing data of a study of OX40 agonist ivuxolimab in advanced cancers. Overall study results and limits: Antigen specificity remained undetermined for the expanded peripheral T cells. The CD4+ and CD8+ T cells in the blood had expanded clonally by week 6 at 0.1 to 3.0 mg/kg.

The protocol was immunoSEQ multiplex PCR, while the TCRdb copy is restricted to in-frame clones and leaves out a portion. The table lists more than 85,000 clones, 90% of them singletons, with about 1.5% in the top ten. The germline V and J ends were trimmed by 3 bases and 0 bases, with 18 bases remaining between them. Germline lookup yields CDR1 SQVTM and CDR2 ANQGSEA. The CDR3 runs 16 residues. With regard to this clone: Its antigen is not identified.

The V call is TRBV29-1, the J call TRBJ2-7; D might be TRBD1 or TRBD2, each matching 5 bases. This sequence originates from an adult with an advanced solid tumor such as melanoma, head and neck, liver or kidney cancer. The sample in question was CD4+ or CD8+ T cells sorted from blood, obtained in a trial of the OX40 agonist ivuxolimab. The CDR3 coding sequence is TGCAGCGTTGAGGGACCGGGACCGATGAGCTCCTACGAGCAGTACTTC. This gives the protein CSVEGPGPMSSYEQYF.